This T cell receptor beta chain stems from a study of shared clonotypes between healthy human individuals. Whole-study results and caveats: Estimated clonotype richness was generally higher in naive than memory subsets. The genetic and exposure-history diversity represented was limited by few donors.

Selected positively for CCR7 and CD45RO-negative, naive CD8 cells excluded terminally differentiated effector memory CD45RA+ cells. Investigators spread the genomic DNA of each subset evenly over several immunoSEQ plates. The assay was immunoSEQ multiplex PCR, and TCRdb's table has in-frame clones only and misses some. The table has about 2.1 million clones, 85% to 95% seen once. With respect to this clone: Its antigen is undetermined.

The CDR3 has 16 amino acids. The V and J ends lost 0 bases and 2 bases respectively, with 11 bases between them. From germline, CDR1 is LGHNA and CDR2 YSLEER. J is TRBJ2-1 and V is TRBV4-3; D ambiguous. The TCR sequence derives from a man aged 18-30 years in good health. Some clones in this sample may be carry-over from other donors' samples. The sequenced material came from naive CD8+ T cells from PBMCs. CDR3 residues: CASSQDLGQAYNEQFF. The CDR3 DNA reads as TGCGCCAGCAGCCAAGATCTAGGGCAGGCCTACAATGAGCAGTTCTTC.